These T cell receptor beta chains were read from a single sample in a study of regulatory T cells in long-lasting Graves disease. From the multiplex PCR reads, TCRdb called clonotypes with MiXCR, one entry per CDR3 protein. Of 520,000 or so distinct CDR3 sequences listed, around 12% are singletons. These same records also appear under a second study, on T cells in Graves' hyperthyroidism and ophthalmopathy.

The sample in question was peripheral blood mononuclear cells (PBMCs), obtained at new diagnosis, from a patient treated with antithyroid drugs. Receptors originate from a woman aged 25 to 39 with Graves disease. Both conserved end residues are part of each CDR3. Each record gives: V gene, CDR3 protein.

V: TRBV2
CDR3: CASQVYHPGSSYEQYF

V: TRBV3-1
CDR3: CASSQSELEQFF

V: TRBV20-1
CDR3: CSARDDLGSYEQYF

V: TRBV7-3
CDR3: CASSLSQAASTDTQYF

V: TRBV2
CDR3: CASREEPSGANVLTF

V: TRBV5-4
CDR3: CASSFPEEYNEQFF

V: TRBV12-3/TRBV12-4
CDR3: CASSLRETASSYNEQFF

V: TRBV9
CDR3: CASSDGGGRSQPQHF

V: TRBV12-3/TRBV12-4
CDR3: CASSGGASGRREQFF

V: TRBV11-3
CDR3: CASSLRHGQAYGYTF

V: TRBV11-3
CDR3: CASSFFSGAYNEQFF

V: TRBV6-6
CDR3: CASSYSFLGTVNTEAFF

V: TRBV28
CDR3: CASSLPGGGNSPLHF

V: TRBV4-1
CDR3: CASSQEFRAGATDTQYF

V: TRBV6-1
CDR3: CASITNSGYNEQFF

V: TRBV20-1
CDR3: CSARRQYSYEQYF

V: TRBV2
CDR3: CASRPGTSSYNSPLHF

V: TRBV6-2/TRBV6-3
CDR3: CASSSLGLAQPQHF

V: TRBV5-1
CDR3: CASSLGHGQGADEQYF

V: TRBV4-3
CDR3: CASSQDHTRAFF

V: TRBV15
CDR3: CATSTGTSGRDTQYF

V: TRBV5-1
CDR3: CASSLATGGNTIYF

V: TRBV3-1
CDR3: CASSQDPGGHQPQHF

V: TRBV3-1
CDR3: CASSPDVNTEAFF

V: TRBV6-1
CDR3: CASSLPQGDGYTF

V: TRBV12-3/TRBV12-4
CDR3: CASRGGEDTQYF

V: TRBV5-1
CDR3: CASSFLARLGDTQYF

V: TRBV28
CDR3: CASSLGGSGANVLTF

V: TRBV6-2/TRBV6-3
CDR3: CASREPGRGNEQFF

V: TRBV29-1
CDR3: CSVERDANPYEQYF

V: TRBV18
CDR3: CASTPIDLFYGYTF

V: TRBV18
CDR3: CASSPRGLQTEAFF

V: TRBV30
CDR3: CAWRGSKNSPLHF

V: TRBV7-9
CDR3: CASSLGATEAFF

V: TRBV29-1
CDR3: CSGGQGGNTEAFF

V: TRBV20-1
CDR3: CSASEGSVSYNEQFF

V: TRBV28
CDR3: CASRRPLAPGELFF

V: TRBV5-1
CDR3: CASSPRTGSQSLYEQYF

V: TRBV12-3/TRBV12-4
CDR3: CASSPTATGELFF

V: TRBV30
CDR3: CAWSEPVGGSPLHF

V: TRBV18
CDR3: CASSPPSHRTDTQYF

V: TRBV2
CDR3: CATGQSLSDYGNTF

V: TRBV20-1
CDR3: CSARVRTSAFF

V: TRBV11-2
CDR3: CASSLVEGSVNTEAFF

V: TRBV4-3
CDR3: CASSQAYRGSPLHF

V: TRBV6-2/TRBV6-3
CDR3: CASYTGVLSGANVLTF

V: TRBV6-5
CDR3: CASSYGPGDYKGSYEQYF

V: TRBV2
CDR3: CASSTGGQHATRSGNTIYF

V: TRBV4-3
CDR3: CASSQDSADTQYF

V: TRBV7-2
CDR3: CASSTQTGFPNPQHF

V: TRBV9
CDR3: CASSTRQGAGSNEQYF

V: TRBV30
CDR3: CAWSSGQEKNIQYF

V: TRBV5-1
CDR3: CASRIGIGQMNTEAFF

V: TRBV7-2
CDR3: CASSLLSRRNTGELFF

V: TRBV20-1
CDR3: CSAINLRGDYEQYF

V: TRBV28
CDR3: CASSSGSQPQHF

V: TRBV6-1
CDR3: CASMGQGTAPNRNTEAFF